One sample yielded the 5 T cell receptor beta chains listed below, sequenced in a study of shared clonotypes between healthy human individuals. TCRdb keeps only in-frame clones here, not all; method: immunoSEQ multiplex PCR. The repertoire includes some 2,400,000 clones, nearly 97% of them detected once, and roughly 0.13% sits in the top ten. The sequenced sample was naive CD4+ T cells sorted from blood. The subset: CD45RA+ positively selected. All receptors come from a man between 18 and 29 years old in good health.

Here the CDR3 DNA reads TGTGCCAGCAGCTCAATGAGGACAGGCTTAAACACCGGGGAGCTGTTTTTT. It encodes CASSSMRTGLNTGELFF. The chain uses TRBV28 and TRBJ2-2, with 7 bases lining up with TRBD1. The length of the CDR3 is 17 residues. Trimming took 6 bases from V and 2 from J; bases not matched to a gene: 12. CDR1 and CDR2 from the germline V gene are MDHEN and SYDVKM. Full variable domain (missing parts from reference TRBV28 and TRBJ2-2): DVKVTQSSRYLVKRTGEKVFLECVQDMDHENMFWYRQDPGLGLRLIYFSYDVKMKEKGDIPEGYSVSREKKERFSLILESASTNQTSMYLCASSSMRTGLNTGELFFGEGSRLTVL.

The chain links TRBV7-3 to TRBJ2-5, with a possible D match to TRBD1 (5 bases). This CDR3 is 13 amino acids long. The V end lost 2 bases, the J end lost 4 bases, and 8 bases lay between the germline ends. The germline gives CDR1 SGHTA, CDR2 FQGTGA. For the CDR3, the DNA is TGTGCCAGCAGCTTAGGGGCAGCAGAGACCCAGTACTTC. The encoded protein is CASSLGAAETQYF.

This chain joins TRBV19 and TRBJ1-5; D not resolved. Germline CDR1 and CDR2: LNHDA and SQIVND (reference sequence). V shed 7 bases and J shed 0 bases, with 10 bases lying between them. The length of the CDR3 is 14 residues. In DNA, the CDR3 is TGTGCCAGTACGCCCGCGAATAGCAATCAGCCCCAGCATTTT. Translation: CASTPANSNQPQHF.

The V and J genes are TRBV18 and TRBJ1-6; D gene unclear. Germline values: CDR1 KGHSH, CDR2 LQKENI. The CDR3 consists of 13 residues. Trimming removed 3 bases at V and 9 bases at J, with 9 bases between. The DNA for the CDR3 is TGTGCCAGCTCACCTGAAACCTTTTCACCCCTCCACTTT. It specifies CASSPETFSPLHF.

This rearrangement joins TRBV2 to TRBJ1-4; no clear D gene. V shed 6 bases and J shed 1 base, with 12 bases lying between them. This CDR3 contains 15 residues. Germline V gene sequence: CDR1 SNHLY, CDR2 FYNNEI. CDR3: CASRPHRETNEKLFF. In DNA form, the CDR3 reads TGTGCCAGCAGACCTCACCGGGAAACTAATGAAAAACTGTTTTTT.